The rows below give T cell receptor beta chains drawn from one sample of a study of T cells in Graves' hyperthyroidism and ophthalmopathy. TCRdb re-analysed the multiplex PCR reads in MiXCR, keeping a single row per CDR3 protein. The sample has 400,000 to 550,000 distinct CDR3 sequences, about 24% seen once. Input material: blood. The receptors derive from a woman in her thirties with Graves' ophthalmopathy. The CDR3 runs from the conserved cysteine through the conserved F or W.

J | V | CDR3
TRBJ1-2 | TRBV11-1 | CASSYFPDANEDYGYTF
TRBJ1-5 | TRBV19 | CASSRPGTDSNQPQHF
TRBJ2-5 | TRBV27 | CATSGRQGVRETQYF
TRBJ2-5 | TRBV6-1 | CASSPTSGPYQETQYF
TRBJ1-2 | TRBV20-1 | CSAGGSGDSNYGYTF
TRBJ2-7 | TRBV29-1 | CSVEGQGAKQYF
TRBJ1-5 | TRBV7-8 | CASSFSRVYSNQPQHF
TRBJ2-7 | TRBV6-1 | CASSAGKYEQYF
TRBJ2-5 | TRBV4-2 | CASSQDPGAGETQYF
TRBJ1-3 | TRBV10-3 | CAISDQTRSGNTIYF
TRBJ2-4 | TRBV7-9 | CASSLAGRGRNIQYF
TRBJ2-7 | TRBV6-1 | CASRITPGQNYEQYF
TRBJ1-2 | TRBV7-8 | CASSFDIYNYGYTF
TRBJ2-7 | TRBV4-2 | CASSQVVASYEQYF
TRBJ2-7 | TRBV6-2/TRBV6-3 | CASTSTGGAYEQYF
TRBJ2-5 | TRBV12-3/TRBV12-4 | CASSYRGGDEAQYF
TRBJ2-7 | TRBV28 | CASSPPPTHEQYF
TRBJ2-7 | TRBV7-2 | CASSLTSLYEQYF
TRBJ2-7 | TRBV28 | CATQRGVFSYEQYF
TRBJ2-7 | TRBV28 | CASSLPSGDEQYF
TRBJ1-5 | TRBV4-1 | CASSQERHLQPQHF
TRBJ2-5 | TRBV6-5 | CASSLYRQGQETQYF
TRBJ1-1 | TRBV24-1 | CATTVTPNSAEAFF
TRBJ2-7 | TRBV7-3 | CASSPGQAPEQYF
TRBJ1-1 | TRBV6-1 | CASRMAQMNTEAFF
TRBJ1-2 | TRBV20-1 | CSASRQGVNYGYTF
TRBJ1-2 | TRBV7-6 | CASSLEYPGPAEGYTF
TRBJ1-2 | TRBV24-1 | CATSEKSGTGYTF
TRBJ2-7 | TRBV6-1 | CASRDRGASYEQYF
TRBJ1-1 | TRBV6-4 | CASSADAGVTEAFF
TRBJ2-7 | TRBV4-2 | CASSPDHPYEQYF
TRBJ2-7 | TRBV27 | CASSLSEGGSYYEQYF
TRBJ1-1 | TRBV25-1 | CASSERGSVEAFF